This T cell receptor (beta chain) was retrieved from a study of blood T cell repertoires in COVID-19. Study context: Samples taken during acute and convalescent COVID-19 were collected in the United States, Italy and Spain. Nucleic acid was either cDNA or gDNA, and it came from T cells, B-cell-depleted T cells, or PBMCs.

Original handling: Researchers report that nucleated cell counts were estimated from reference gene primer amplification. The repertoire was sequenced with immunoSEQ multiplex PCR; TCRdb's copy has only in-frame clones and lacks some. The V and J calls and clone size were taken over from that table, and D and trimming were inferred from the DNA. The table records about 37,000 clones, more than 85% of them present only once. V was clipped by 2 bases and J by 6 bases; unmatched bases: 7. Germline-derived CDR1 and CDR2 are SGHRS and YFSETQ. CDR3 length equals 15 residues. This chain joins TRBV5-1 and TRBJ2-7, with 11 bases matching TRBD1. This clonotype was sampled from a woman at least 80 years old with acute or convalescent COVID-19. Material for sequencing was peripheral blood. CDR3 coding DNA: TGCGCCAGCAGCTTTGGGGCCGGGACAGGGGGCGAGCAGTACTTC. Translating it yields CASSFGAGTGGEQYF.